This TCR beta chain was sequenced for a study of early T cells in non-severe SARS-CoV-2 infection. The table lists this clonotype with many counts. Researchers tagged individual cDNA molecules with unique molecular identifiers. MiXCR was run by TCRdb on the 5' RACE reads, yielding one entry per CDR3 protein. The table includes about 59,000 distinct CDR3 sequences, roughly 10% detected once. This CDR3 spans 13 amino acids. With 4 bases removed from V and 7 bases from J, the gap between germline ends came to 8 bases. Germline CDR1 is SGHVS and CDR2 is FNYEAQ. The J gene is TRBJ1-6, the V gene TRBV7-6; D unresolved. The source of this sequence is an adult who was a healthcare worker with PCR-confirmed SARS-CoV-2 infection or an uninfected control (not recorded which). Sequenced: whole blood. The CDR3 DNA follows: TGTGCCAGCAGCTCCAAGGAGAATTCACCCCTCCACTTT. Translated: CASSSKENSPLHF.